This T cell receptor beta chain was obtained from a study of shared clonotypes between healthy human individuals. Overall study context: CD4 naive cells filled three plates per donor, CD4 memory three, CD8 naive two and CD8 memory one.

General study results and limits: What rarefaction showed was incomplete sorted-subset sequencing despite large depth.

Comments on this clone: What it binds is not known.

The repertoire was sequenced with immunoSEQ multiplex PCR; TCRdb's copy has only in-frame clones and lacks some. The sample consists of 750,000 to 1,000,000 clones, almost 95% of them appearing once. Naive CD8 cells lacked CD45RO and underwent positive selection for CCR7, leaving out terminally differentiated effector memory CD45RA+ cells. The sequenced sample consisted of naive CD8+ T cells sorted from blood. The TCR sequence derives from a man younger than 45 in good health.

For the CDR3, the DNA is TGTGCCAGCGTAGGCGGATTTTCCTACAATGAGCAGTTCTTC. Translated, it gives CASVGGFSYNEQFF. The V and J genes are TRBV28 and TRBJ2-1; D is unclear. The V gene's germline CDR1 is MDHEN and CDR2 SYDVKM. The CDR3 sequence is 14 residues long. The V gene lost 8 bases and the J gene lost 1 base, with 12 bases spanning the gap.